Below are 4 T cell receptor beta chains sequenced from a single sample in a study of shared clonotypes between healthy human individuals. Method: immunoSEQ multiplex PCR; TCRdb's copy keeps in-frame clones and lacks some. This table holds about 2.1 million clones, about 93% found once. CD45RO-negative cells were positively selected for CCR7, leaving out terminally differentiated effector memory CD45RA+ cells. Sequenced input: naive CD8+ T cells from PBMCs. These receptors all stem from a young man in good health. Some clones in this sample may be carry-over from other donors' samples.

The rearrangement uses TRBV7-9 and TRBJ2-2, with D possibly being TRBD1 (5 bases). Germline CDR1 reads SEHNR; CDR2 reads FQNEAQ (reference sequence). The CDR3 sequence is 14 residues long. Trimming stripped 5 bases from V and 4 bases from J, with 11 bases between. This CDR3 reads CASSPRQSTGELFF. The CDR3 bases are TGTGCCAGCAGCCCAAGACAGTCCACCGGGGAGCTGTTTTTT.

The rearrangement uses TRBV6-5 and TRBJ2-7, with D maybe TRBD1 (6 bases). The CDR3 runs 14 residues. Germline CDR1 and CDR2: MNHEY and SVGAGI. V lost 3 bases to trimming and J lost 5 bases, with 14 bases between them. This chain's CDR3 is CASSYRAGDDEQYF. As DNA, the CDR3 is TGTGCCAGCAGTTATCGCGCAGGGGACGACGAGCAGTACTTC.

The chain uses TRBV11-2 and TRBJ2-7, with D perhaps TRBD2 (6 bases). V lost 6 bases and J 0 bases, leaving 15 bases between the germline ends. Germline CDR1 SGHAT, CDR2 FQNNGV. There are 15 residues in the CDR3. The CDR3 region is CASRWGDGPSYEQYF. The CDR3 DNA is TGTGCCAGCAGATGGGGGGACGGACCCTCCTACGAGCAGTACTTC.

The rearrangement uses TRBV4-1 and TRBJ2-7, with a possible D match to TRBD1 (6 bases). CDR3 size: 13 residues. V was trimmed by 4 bases and J by 3 bases, leaving 10 bases between them. Germline CDR1 reads MGHRA; CDR2 reads YSYEKL. CDR3 residues: CASSLRTDYEQYF. CDR3 in DNA: TGCGCCAGCAGCCTTCGGACAGACTACGAGCAGTACTTC.